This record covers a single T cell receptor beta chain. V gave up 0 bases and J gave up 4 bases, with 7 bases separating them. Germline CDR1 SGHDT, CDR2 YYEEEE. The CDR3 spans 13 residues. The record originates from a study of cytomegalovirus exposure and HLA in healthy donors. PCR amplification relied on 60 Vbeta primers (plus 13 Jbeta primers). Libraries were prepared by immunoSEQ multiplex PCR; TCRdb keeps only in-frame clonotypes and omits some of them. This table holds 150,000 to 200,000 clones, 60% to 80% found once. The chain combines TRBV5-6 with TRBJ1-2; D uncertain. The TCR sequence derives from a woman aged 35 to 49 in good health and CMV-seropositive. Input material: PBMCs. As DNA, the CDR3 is TGTGCCAGCAGCTTGGGGCGGATCTATGGCTACACCTTC. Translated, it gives CASSLGRIYGYTF.